This T cell receptor beta chain originates from a study of blood T cell repertoires in COVID-19. The CDR3 is 13 amino acids. Trimming pared 0 bases from V and 9 bases from J, leaving 12 bases between. The germline V gene encodes CDR1 GTSNPN and CDR2 SVGIG (reference sequence). Authors' processing steps: Reference gene primer amplification gave nucleated cell count estimates. Generated by immunoSEQ multiplex PCR, the TCRdb table keeps only in-frame clones and is missing some. V, J and clone size derive from that table, while D and trimming were established from the DNA sequence. The sample lists 70,000 or so clones, about 85% occurring once.

The specimen sequenced was peripheral blood. The receptor was isolated from an elderly man with acute or convalescent COVID-19. V is TRBV30 and J is TRBJ1-5; tentative D call: TRBD1 (5 bases). Here the CDR3 reads CAWSVQVGRPQHF. Written as DNA, the CDR3 is TGTGCCTGGAGTGTACAGGTTGGGCGGCCCCAGCATTTT. The full variable domain, its missing parts supplied by reference TRBV30 and TRBJ1-5, is SQTIHQWPATLVQPVGSPLSLECTVEGTSNPNLYWYRQAAGRGLQLLFYSVGIGQISSEVPQNLSASRPQDRQFILSSKKLLLSDSGFYLCAWSVQVGRPQHFGDGTRLSIL.